What follows are 28 T cell receptor beta chains derived from one specimen sequenced in a study of B cell selection in AIRE deficiency. Generated by immunoSEQ multiplex PCR, the TCRdb table keeps only in-frame clones and is missing some. Of roughly 23,000 clones in the sample, around nine tenths are singletons; the top ten hold approximately 1.5%. Sorted regulatory T cells were CD4-positive, CD25-high and CD127-low or negative. Sequenced material: CD4+CD25+ Tregs sorted from PBMCs. The receptors derive from a human donor in good health.

The table lists this clone with a few counts. CDR3 loop: CASSFIAGGRTDTQYF. The CDR3 nucleotides are TGTGCCAGCAGCTTTATAGCGGGGGGCCGCACAGATACGCAGTATTTT. V gene TRBV11-2 combines with J gene TRBJ2-3, with TRBD2 matching 10 bases. With 3 bases clipped from V and 1 base from J, the junction kept 4 bases outside the gene matches. CDR3 length: 16 amino acids. CDR1 is SGHAT and CDR2 is FQNNGV in the germline V gene.

This chain connects TRBV9 to TRBJ2-1; TRBD1 agrees at 9 bases. The CDR3 has 14 amino acids. The trim removed 4 bases at V and 6 bases at J, leaving 5 bases unmatched. The germline V gene encodes CDR1 SGDLS and CDR2 YYNGEE. The CDR3: CASSSRTGVNEQFF. CDR3 nucleotides: TGTGCCAGCAGCTCCAGGACAGGGGTCAATGAGCAGTTCTTC. The full variable domain, in which reference TRBV9 and TRBJ2-1 provide the parts outside the CDR3, is DSGVTQTPKHLITATGQRVTLRCSPRSGDLSVYWYQQSLDQGLQFLIQYYNGEERAKGNILERFSAQQFPDLHSELNLSSLELGDSALYFCASSSRTGVNEQFFGPGTRLTVL.

V gene TRBV19 combines with J gene TRBJ2-7, with D possibly matching TRBD1 (6 bases). The CDR3 is 14 residues long. CDR1 is LNHDA, CDR2 SQIVND, per germline (reference sequence). V dropped 5 bases and J dropped 2 bases, with 13 bases sitting between them. CDR3 loop: CASSWTVKAYEQYF. Written as DNA, the CDR3 is TGTGCCAGTAGTTGGACAGTTAAAGCCTACGAGCAGTACTTC.

This clone was counted between two and nine times. The chain uses TRBV5-6 and TRBJ2-5, with 9 bases that match TRBD1. Germline V gene data show CDR1 as SGHDT and CDR2 as YYEEEE. The J segment lost 7 bases and the V segment lost 4 bases, leaving 11 bases of the junction unmatched. The CDR3 sequence is 15 residues long. The CDR3 DNA is TGTGCCAGCAGCGCGACAGGGGGTCACGGTGGGACCCAGTACTTC. Translating gives CASSATGGHGGTQYF.

The genes are TRBV11-2 and TRBJ2-1; 9 bases agree with TRBD1. The germline CDR1 and CDR2 sequences are SGHAT and FQNNGV. This CDR3 contains 14 residues. With 6 bases clipped from V and 8 bases from J, the junction kept 8 bases outside the gene matches. CDR3 loop: CASRTGTGRHEQFF. The CDR3 bases are TGTGCCAGCAGGACCGGGACAGGGAGGCATGAGCAGTTCTTC. The variable domain in full, with the rest retrieved from reference TRBV11-2 and TRBJ2-1, is EAGVAQSPRYKIIEKRQSVAFWCNPISGHATLYWYQQILGQGPKLLIQFQNNGVVDDSQLPKDRFSAERLKGVDSTLKIQPAKLEDSAVYLCASRTGTGRHEQFFGPGTRLTVL.

This clone is a singleton in its sample. The V gene is TRBV5-4, the J gene TRBJ2-1, with TRBD1 identical over 9 bases. The germline CDR1 and CDR2 sequences are SGHNT and YYREEE (reference sequence). V shed 4 bases and J 9 bases; nucleotides not matched to a gene: 17. The CDR3 runs to 17 residues. Here the CDR3 DNA reads TGTGCCAGCAGCGTACCGCCGGGACAGGGTTGGAGCGCTGAGCAGTTCTTC. This gives the protein CASSVPPGQGWSAEQFF.

The genes are TRBV27 and TRBJ1-5, with D hard to call. V was clipped by 3 bases and J by 7 bases, with 10 bases between them. The CDR3 is 13 amino acids. The germline V gene has CDR1 MNHEY and CDR2 SMNVEV (reference sequence). CDR3 region: CASSFDTRQPQHF. The DNA for the CDR3 is TGTGCCAGCAGTTTCGACACCAGACAGCCCCAGCATTTT.

This chain joins TRBV4-1 and TRBJ1-1, with D unclear. The V gene lost 0 bases and the J gene lost 1 base, with 9 bases spanning the gap. The length of the CDR3 is 15 residues. From germline, CDR1 is MGHRA and CDR2 YSYEKL. Here the CDR3 reads CASSQELRTNTEAFF. CDR3 in DNA: TGCGCCAGCAGCCAAGAATTACGGACGAACACTGAAGCTTTCTTT.

The V gene is TRBV2, the J gene TRBJ2-3; D uncertain. Germline CDR1 and CDR2: SNHLY and FYNNEI. The CDR3 is made up of 15 amino acids. The ends were cut back, 0 bases at V and 0 bases at J, with 7 bases in the middle. In DNA, the CDR3 is TGTGCCAGCAGTGAAGCGTCGGCTAGCACAGATACGCAGTATTTT. This sequence encodes CASSEASASTDTQYF. The full variable domain, rest sourced from reference TRBV2 and TRBJ2-3, is EPEVTQTPSHQVTQMGQEVILRCVPISNHLYFYWYRQILGQKVEFLVSFYNNEISEKSEIFDDQFSVERPDGSNFTLKIRSTKLEDSAMYFCASSEASASTDTQYFGPGTRLTVL.

V is TRBV5-5 and J is TRBJ1-3, with D hard to call. With 4 bases removed from V and 0 bases from J, the gap between germline ends came to 11 bases. The germline CDR1 and CDR2 sequences are SGHKS and YYEKEE (reference sequence). The CDR3 contains 15 residues. This CDR3 is CASSHILLSGNTIYF. The CDR3 DNA reads as TGTGCCAGCAGCCATATTCTGCTCTCTGGAAACACCATATATTTT.

The CDR3 DNA sequence: TGTGCCAGCAGCCGTAAGGTATGGGGGATTTTCACCTACAATGAGCAGTTCTTC. Its translation: CASSRKVWGIFTYNEQFF. The chain is built from TRBV14 and TRBJ2-1; the D call may be TRBD1 or TRBD2 (5 bases each). This CDR3 has 18 amino acids. Germline CDR1 is SGHDN and CDR2 is FVKESK. Trimming stripped 4 bases from V and 2 bases from J, with 21 bases between.

The rearrangement joins TRBV15 to TRBJ1-1, with D perhaps TRBD1 (5 bases). Trimming removed 1 base at V and 0 bases at J, with 9 bases between. This CDR3 contains 15 residues. Per germline, CDR1 LNHNV and CDR2 YYDKDF (reference sequence). The CDR3 loop is CATSRGGVLNTEAFF. CDR3 bases: TGTGCCACCAGCAGAGGGGGGGTCCTGAACACTGAAGCTTTCTTT.

The CDR3 DNA sequence: TGTGCCAGCAGTGGGAGTTGGAGCACCGGGGAGCTGTTTTTT. This sequence encodes CASSGSWSTGELFF. The V and J genes are TRBV11-2 and TRBJ2-2; TRBD2 might be the D (5 bases). The CDR3 spans 14 residues. Trimming took off 6 bases at V and 4 bases at J, with 12 bases between the two ends. Germline values: CDR1 SGHAT, CDR2 FQNNGV.

The chain employs TRBV19 and TRBJ1-1, with D uncertain. The germline gives CDR1 LNHDA, CDR2 SQIVND (reference sequence). V was cut by 8 bases and J by 5 bases, with 24 bases left in between. CDR3 size: 16 residues. This chain's CDR3 is CASSAISGLLGTEAFF. Here the CDR3 DNA reads TGTGCCAGTTCGGCTATATCGGGTCTCCTAGGGACTGAAGCTTTCTTT. Complete variable domain (other parts from reference TRBV19 and TRBJ1-1): DGGITQSPKYLFRKEGQNVTLSCEQNLNHDAMYWYRQDPGQGLRLIYYSQIVNDFQKGDIAEGYSVSREKKESFPLTVTSAQKNPTAFYLCASSAISGLLGTEAFFGQGTRLTVV.

This chain joins TRBV7-9 and TRBJ1-1, with D possibly being TRBD1 (5 bases). There are 15 residues in the CDR3. Germline loops: CDR1 SEHNR, CDR2 FQNEAQ (reference sequence). Trimming removed 5 bases from V and 3 bases from J, with 16 bases in between. CDR3 residues: CASSITAGGDTEAFF. The CDR3 DNA reads TGTGCCAGCAGCATAACCGCTGGGGGGGACACTGAAGCTTTCTTT. The whole variable domain, remainder taken from reference TRBV7-9 and TRBJ1-1, is DTGVSQNPRHKITKRGQNVTFRCDPISEHNRLYWYRQTLGQGPEFLTYFQNEAQLEKSRLLSDRFSAERPKGSFSTLEIQRTEQGDSAMYLCASSITAGGDTEAFFGQGTRLTVV.

The chain uses TRBV20-1 and TRBJ2-1; 7 nucleotides agree with TRBD1. J was trimmed by 12 bases and V by 6 bases; bases with no gene match: 8. CDR1 is DFQATT and CDR2 is SNEGSKA in the germline V gene (reference sequence). This CDR3 has 11 residues. The CDR3 loop reads CSALNRGVQFF. Written as DNA, the CDR3 is TGCAGTGCCCTGAACAGGGGTGTGCAGTTCTTC.

This clone was recorded only once. The junction and the germline gene differ at one end; a read error may be behind it. The rearrangement links TRBV2 to TRBJ2-7, with D unresolved. There are 11 residues in the CDR3. Germline assignment: CDR1 SNHLY and CDR2 FYNNEI. The CDR3 region has the DNA TGTGCCAGCAGGGCAGAAGGGTATTTTAACTTC. Amino acid sequence: CASRAEGYFNF. Full variable domain (missing parts from reference TRBV2 and TRBJ2-7): EPEVTQTPSHQVTQMGQEVILRCVPISNHLYFYWYRQILGQKVEFLVSFYNNEISEKSEIFDDQFSVERPDGSNFTLKIRSTKLEDSAMYFCASRAEGYFNFGPGTRLTVT.

The chain joins TRBV6-5 to TRBJ1-1, with TRBD1 identical over 10 bases. With V trimmed by 5 bases and J by 12 bases, 6 bases remained unmatched. The CDR3 spans 12 residues. Germline V gives CDR1 MNHEY, CDR2 SVGAGI. The DNA of the CDR3 is TGTGCCAGCAGTAGGGGGACAGGGGACACTTTCTTT. Translating it yields CASSRGTGDTFF.

This clone was picked up one time. This chain links TRBV5-1 with TRBJ2-7, with D uncertain. V shed 3 bases and J shed 7 bases, with 17 bases lying between them. The CDR3 loop spans 14 amino acids. CDR1 is SGHRS and CDR2 is YFSETQ in the germline V gene. The CDR3, as DNA: TGCGCCAGCAGCTCGGTCAGCACATCTGAGGAGCAGTACTTC. Encoded protein: CASSSVSTSEEQYF.

This chain uses TRBV6-1 with TRBJ1-5, with D unresolved. Germline CDR1 is MNHNS and CDR2 is SASEGT. This CDR3 region has 13 residues. V lost 2 bases and J 6 bases, leaving 8 bases between the germline ends. CDR3 sequence: CASSEWVGQPQHF. The CDR3 nucleotides read TGTGCCAGCAGTGAATGGGTTGGTCAGCCCCAGCATTTT.

This chain links TRBV29-1 with TRBJ2-1, with 8 bases aligning to TRBD2. Trimming removed 3 bases from V and 2 bases from J; junction bases left unmatched: 6. This CDR3 has 15 amino acids. CDR1 is SQVTM, CDR2 ANQGSEA, per germline. This chain's CDR3 is CSVDPGGRAYNEQFF. CDR3 sequence (DNA): TGCAGCGTTGATCCGGGGGGGAGGGCCTACAATGAGCAGTTCTTC.

V gene TRBV4-1 combines with J gene TRBJ2-5; D possibly corresponds to TRBD2 (5 bases). Trimming cost V 1 base and J 2 bases, with 8 bases left between them. CDR3 length: 14 residues. Germline CDR1 reads MGHRA; CDR2 reads YSYEKL. The DNA for the CDR3 is TGCGCCAGCAGCCAAGTTTCGGGGCAAGAGACCCAGTACTTC. This translates into CASSQVSGQETQYF.

The chain employs TRBV5-6 and TRBJ2-7; D might be TRBD1 (6 bases). Trimming removed 2 bases from V and 6 bases from J, with 15 bases in between. This CDR3 region has 14 residues. From germline, CDR1 is SGHDT and CDR2 YYEEEE. CDR3 DNA: TGTGCCAGCAGCTTAAACTACAGGGACCTCGAGCAGTACTTC. This gives the protein CASSLNYRDLEQYF.

J is TRBJ1-5 and V is TRBV16, with a weak D call TRBD1 (5 bases). CDR3 length: 14 amino acids. Trimming shortened V by 3 bases and J by 3 bases, and 9 bases separated the two germline ends. From germline, CDR1 is KGHSY and CDR2 FQNENV. The CDR3 sequence is CASSQAGFNQPQHF. DNA of the CDR3: TGTGCCAGCAGCCAGGCAGGGTTCAATCAGCCCCAGCATTTT.

J is TRBJ2-5 and V is TRBV5-1; D is unclear. CDR3 length: 14 amino acids. CDR1 is SGHRS, CDR2 YFSETQ, per germline. Trimming removed 0 bases from V and 5 bases from J, with 11 bases in between. The CDR3 sequence: CASSLVGYRETQYF. CDR3 nucleotides: TGCGCCAGCAGCTTGGTGGGATATCGGGAGACCCAGTACTTC.

The CDR3 coding sequence is TGTGCCAGCAGCTTAGCGGCAAGGGCCGAGCAGTACTTC. This translates into CASSLAARAEQYF. The rearrangement uses TRBV7-9 and TRBJ2-7; D remains unclear. CDR3 size: 13 residues. CDR1 SEHNR and CDR2 FQNEAQ come from the germline V gene (reference sequence). V was shortened by 0 bases and J by 6 bases, with 9 bases between the two germline ends.

This clone showed up just a few times. The chain uses TRBV11-2 and TRBJ1-2; D ambiguous. CDR1 is SGHAT, CDR2 FQNNGV, per germline. The CDR3 runs to 15 residues. Trimming shortened V by 5 bases and J by 4 bases, and 17 bases separated the two germline ends. The CDR3 protein is CASSEAVNYLYGYTF. CDR3 coding DNA: TGTGCCAGCAGCGAAGCGGTCAATTACCTCTATGGCTACACCTTC.

In this sample, this clone turned up once. This chain uses TRBV7-2 with TRBJ1-3, with D uncertain. Trimming took 5 bases from V and 9 from J, leaving 17 bases between them. Per the germline V gene, CDR1 is SGHTA and CDR2 is FQGNSA. The CDR3 has 14 residues. As DNA, the CDR3 is TGTGCCAGCAGCCCCCAACCCATCTCGGGCACCATATATTTT. Translated, it gives CASSPQPISGTIYF.